Below, one T cell receptor (beta chain) is given with its context. The data are from a study of blood T cell repertoires in COVID-19. Overall study context: Samples taken during acute and convalescent COVID-19 were collected in the United States, Italy and Spain. T cells, B-cell-depleted T cells, or PBMCs supplied cDNA or gDNA.

The V gene lost 7 bases and the J gene lost 5 bases, with 9 bases spanning the gap. This CDR3 is 12 amino acids long. Germline V lookup: CDR1 LGHDT, CDR2 YNNKEL (reference sequence). Study processing details: Estimates of nucleated cell counts were drawn from the amplification of reference gene primers. The protocol was immunoSEQ multiplex PCR, while the TCRdb copy is restricted to in-frame clones and leaves out a portion. The V and J calls and clone size are taken from that table; D and trimming were inferred from the DNA. The sample yields 45,000 to 60,000 clones, 89% seen once. Input material: peripheral blood. The rearrangement uses TRBV3-1 (or the pseudogene TRBV3-2) and TRBJ2-1; D gene ambiguous. The TCR originated in a human donor in a cohort sampled during active COVID-19. The CDR3 coding sequence is TGTGCCAGCACGGTTGCGGACAATGAGCAGTTCTTC. Translation: CASTVADNEQFF.